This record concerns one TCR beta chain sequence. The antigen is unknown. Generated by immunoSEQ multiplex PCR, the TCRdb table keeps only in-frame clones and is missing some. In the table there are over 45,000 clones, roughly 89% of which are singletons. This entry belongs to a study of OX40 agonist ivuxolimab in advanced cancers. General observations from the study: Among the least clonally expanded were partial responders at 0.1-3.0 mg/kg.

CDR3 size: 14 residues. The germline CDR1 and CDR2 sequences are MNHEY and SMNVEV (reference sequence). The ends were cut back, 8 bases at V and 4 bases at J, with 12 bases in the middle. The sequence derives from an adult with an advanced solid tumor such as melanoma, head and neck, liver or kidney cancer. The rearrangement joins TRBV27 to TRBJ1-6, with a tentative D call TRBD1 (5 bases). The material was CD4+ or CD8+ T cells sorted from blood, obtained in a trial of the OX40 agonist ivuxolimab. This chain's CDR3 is CASRAGTYNSPLHF. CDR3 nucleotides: TGTGCCAGCCGGGCCGGGACTTATAATTCACCCCTCCACTTT.